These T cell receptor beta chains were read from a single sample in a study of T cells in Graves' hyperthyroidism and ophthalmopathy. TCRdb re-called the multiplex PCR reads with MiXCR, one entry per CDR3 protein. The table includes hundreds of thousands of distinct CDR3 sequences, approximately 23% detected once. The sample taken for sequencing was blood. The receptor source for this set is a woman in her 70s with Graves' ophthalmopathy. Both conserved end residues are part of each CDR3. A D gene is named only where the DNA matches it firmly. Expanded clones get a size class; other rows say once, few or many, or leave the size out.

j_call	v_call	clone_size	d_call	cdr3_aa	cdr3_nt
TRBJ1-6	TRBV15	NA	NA	CATSFSRQATVHF	TGTGCCACCAGCTTTTCAAGACAAGCCACAGTCCACTTT
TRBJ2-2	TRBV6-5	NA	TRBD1	CASSYMGQGWTGELFF	TGTGCCAGCAGTTACATGGGACAGGGATGGACCGGGGAGCTGTTTTTT
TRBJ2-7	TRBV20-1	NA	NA	CSAAQAQAYEQYF	TGCAGTGCGGCGCAAGCGCAGGCCTACGAGCAGTACTTC
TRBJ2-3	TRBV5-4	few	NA	CASSFVGDDTQYF	TGTGCCAGCAGCTTTGTGGGGGACGATACGCAGTATTTT
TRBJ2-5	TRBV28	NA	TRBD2	CASSYLGTSGSRETQYF	TGTGCCAGCAGTTACCTCGGGACTAGCGGGAGCAGAGAGACCCAGTACTTC
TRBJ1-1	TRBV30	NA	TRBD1	CAWSISTGRGAEAFF	TGTGCCTGGAGTATCTCGACAGGGCGAGGCGCTGAAGCTTTCTTT
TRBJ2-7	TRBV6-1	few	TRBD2	CASTSAGGAYEQYF	TGTGCCAGCACCTCAGCGGGAGGCGCCTACGAGCAGTACTTC
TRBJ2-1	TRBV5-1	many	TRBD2	CASSPGLAALFPNEQFF	TGCGCCAGCAGCCCAGGACTAGCGGCCCTGTTCCCCAATGAGCAGTTCTTC
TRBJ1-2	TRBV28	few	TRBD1	CASSFRDRVQYGYTF	TGTGCCAGCAGTTTCCGGGACAGGGTACAATATGGCTACACCTTC
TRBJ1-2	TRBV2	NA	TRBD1	CATDWDRGGYTF	TGTGCCACCGATTGGGACAGGGGTGGCTACACCTTC
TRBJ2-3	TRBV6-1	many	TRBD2	CASSSSGMSTDTQYF	TGTGCCAGCAGTTCTAGCGGGATGAGCACAGATACGCAGTATTTT
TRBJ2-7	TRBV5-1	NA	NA	CASSLMGSSSYEQYF	TGCGCCAGCAGCTTGATGGGATCATCCTCCTACGAGCAGTACTTC
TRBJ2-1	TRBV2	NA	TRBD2	CASRGLAGGRGNEQFF	TGTGCCAGCAGGGGACTAGCGGGGGGACGTGGGAATGAGCAGTTCTTC
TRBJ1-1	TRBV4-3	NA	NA	CASSQESRTEAFF	TGCGCCAGCAGCCAAGAATCTCGCACTGAAGCTTTCTTT
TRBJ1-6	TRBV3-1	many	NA	CASSQGDYNSPLHF	TGTGCCAGCAGCCAAGGGGATTATAATTCACCCCTCCACTTT
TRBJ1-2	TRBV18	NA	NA	CASSPQGQGYGYTF	TGTGCCAGCTCACCACAGGGGCAGGGCTATGGCTACACCTTC
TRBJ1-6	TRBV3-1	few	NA	CASSQEYKAGVHSPLHF	TGTGCCAGCAGCCAAGAATATAAGGCAGGGGTGCATTCACCCCTCCACTTT
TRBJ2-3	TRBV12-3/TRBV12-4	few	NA	CASTPTRDPWADTQYF	TGTGCCAGCACCCCAACGCGGGACCCATGGGCAGATACGCAGTATTTT
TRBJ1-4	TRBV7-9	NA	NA	CASTQWGTNEKLFF	TGTGCCAGCACCCAGTGGGGGACTAATGAAAAACTGTTTTTT
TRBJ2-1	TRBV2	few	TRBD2	CASSASSGGYYNEQFF	TGTGCCAGCAGCGCCTCGAGCGGGGGTTACTACAATGAGCAGTTCTTC
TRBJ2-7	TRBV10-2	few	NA	CASSVPPYEQYF	TGCGCCAGCAGTGTCCCCCCCTACGAGCAGTACTTC
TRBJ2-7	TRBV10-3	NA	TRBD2	CALNSGGDSYEQYF	TGTGCCCTAAATAGCGGGGGGGATTCCTACGAGCAGTACTTC
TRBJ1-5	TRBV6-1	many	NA	CASTGRTGSNQPQHF	TGTGCCAGCACCGGACGTACGGGGAGCAATCAGCCCCAGCATTTT
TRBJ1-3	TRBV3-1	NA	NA	CASSPGSGSSGNTIYF	TGTGCCAGCAGCCCCGGAAGCGGCAGCTCTGGAAACACCATATATTTT
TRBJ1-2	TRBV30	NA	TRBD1	CAWNQGANYGYTF	TGTGCCTGGAACCAGGGGGCCAACTATGGCTACACCTTC
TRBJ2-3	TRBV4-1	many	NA	CASSQDQVPDTQYF	TGCGCCAGCAGCCAAGATCAAGTCCCAGATACGCAGTATTTT
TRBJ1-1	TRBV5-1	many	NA	CASSLDTLNTEAFF	TGCGCCAGCAGCCTGGACACGCTTAACACTGAAGCTTTCTTT
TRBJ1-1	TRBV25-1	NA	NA	CASSGAARGHREAFF	TGTGCCAGCAGTGGGGCCGCCCGGGGACATCGTGAAGCTTTCTTT
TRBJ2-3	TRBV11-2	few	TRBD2	CASSLSAGGGMGHVDTQYF	TGTGCCAGCAGCTTGTCAGCGGGAGGCGGTATGGGTCATGTAGATACGCAGTATTTT
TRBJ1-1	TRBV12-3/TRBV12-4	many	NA	CASSLAQGLRNTEAFF	TGTGCCAGCAGTTTAGCCCAGGGCTTAAGGAACACTGAAGCTTTCTTT
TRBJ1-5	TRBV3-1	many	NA	CASSRGNNQPQHF	TGTGCCAGCAGCCGCGGGAACAATCAGCCCCAGCATTTT
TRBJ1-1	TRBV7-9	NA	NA	CASSFVLGNTEAFF	TGTGCCAGCAGCTTCGTATTGGGGAACACTGAAGCTTTCTTT